This is a list of T cell receptor beta chains from one sample in a study of PD-L1 blockade in urothelial cancer. Clones were sequenced by immunoSEQ multiplex PCR, and TCRdb holds only the in-frame ones, with some missing. The repertoire holds under 40,000 clones, with roughly nine tenths as singletons. This specimen was PBMCs, taken around atezolizumab (anti-PD-L1) treatment. All receptors derive from an older man with urothelial cancer. The CDR3 runs from the conserved cysteine through the conserved F or W. Fields, in order: D gene, J gene, clone size, V gene, CDR3 DNA, CDR3 protein. D genes are given only for firm matches. Clone size is given for some rows only: seen once, a few or many times, or a class if the clone is expanded.

>NA|TRBJ2-2|NA|TRBV27
TGTGCCAGCACCAAAGACAGGGAGGTTCGCACCGGGGAGCTGTTTTTT
CASTKDREVRTGELFF
>NA|TRBJ2-2|NA|TRBV5-1
TGCGCCAGCAGCTTGGCGAGGGGAGGCACCGGGGAGCTGTTTTTT
CASSLARGGTGELFF
>TRBD1|TRBJ2-1|NA|TRBV5-1
TGCGCCAGCAATCACGGACAGGGCAATAGGGACAATGAGCAGTTCTTC
CASNHGQGNRDNEQFF
>NA|TRBJ2-7|once|TRBV7-9
TGTGCCAGCAGCTTAGGATTTAGCGGAAGTACCTACGAGCAGTACTTC
CASSLGFSGSTYEQYF
>NA|TRBJ1-3|NA|TRBV2
TGTGCCAGCACCCAAGCAGGGTCCCGCTCTGGAAACACCATATATTTT
CASTQAGSRSGNTIYF
>TRBD1|TRBJ1-2|NA|TRBV11-2
TGTGCCAGCAACCGACAGGGAACTAACTATGGCTACACCTTC
CASNRQGTNYGYTF
>NA|TRBJ2-1|NA|TRBV14
TGTGCCAGCAGCCGGAGGATCAACTCCTACAATGAGCAGTTCTTC
CASSRRINSYNEQFF
>TRBD1|TRBJ2-2|once|TRBV2
TGTGCCAGCAGCTTCAGGGGGATGGACACCGGGGAGCTGTTTTTT
CASSFRGMDTGELFF
>TRBD1|TRBJ2-5|once|TRBV7-2
TGTGCCAGCAGTAGAGACAGGGGGCCGGAGACCCAGTACTTC
CASSRDRGPETQYF
>TRBD2|TRBJ2-5|NA|TRBV7-2
TGTGCCAGCAGCTTACCGGGGGGGTGGGAGACCCAGTACTTC
CASSLPGGWETQYF
>TRBD1|TRBJ1-1|NA|TRBV7-8
TGTGCCAGCAGCTTAGCCTACTCACAGCCGACAGGGGGCGCGGTGGAAGCTTTCTTT
CASSLAYSQPTGGAVEAFF
>NA|TRBJ1-3|once|TRBV6-6
TGTGCCAGCAGGGCGATGAGGAGCTCTGGAAACACCATATATTTT
CASRAMRSSGNTIYF
>TRBD1|TRBJ2-7|NA|TRBV4-1
TGCGCCAGCAGCCGCCAAACAGGGACAGATACAACCTACGAGCAGTACTTC
CASSRQTGTDTTYEQYF
>TRBD2|TRBJ2-7|NA|TRBV18
TGTGCCAGCTCACCACCGGGGGGGACTACATCCTCCTACGAGCAGTACTTC
CASSPPGGTTSSYEQYF
>TRBD1|TRBJ2-1|NA|TRBV11-2
TGTGCCAGCAGCTTAGAGTGGACAGGCGATGAGCAGTTCTTC
CASSLEWTGDEQFF
>NA|TRBJ2-7|NA|TRBV18
TGTGCCAGCTCTACAGGGGACTGGCAGTACTTC
CASSTGDWQYF
>NA|TRBJ2-7|NA|TRBV2
TGTGCCAGCAATATGCCGAGCGGAGGCTACGAGCAGTACTTC
CASNMPSGGYEQYF
>TRBD1|TRBJ1-2|NA|TRBV5-1
TGCGCCAGCAGCGCGGGACAGCCCTATGGCTACACCTTC
CASSAGQPYGYTF
>NA|TRBJ2-6|NA|TRBV5-1
TGCGCCAGCAGCCAGGGATCTGGGGCCAACGTCCTGACTTTC
CASSQGSGANVLTF
>TRBD1|TRBJ2-7|once|TRBV7-6
TGTGCCAGCAGCCATTCCGGACAGGGTCCCGAGCAGTACTTC
CASSHSGQGPEQYF
>TRBD1|TRBJ1-4|NA|TRBV29-1
TGCAGCGCCACGGACAGGGTCGAAAAACTGTTTTTT
CSATDRVEKLFF
>TRBD1|TRBJ1-2|NA|TRBV19
TGTGCCAGTACTCCGAACAGGGGAACCTATGGCTACACCTTC
CASTPNRGTYGYTF
>NA|TRBJ1-1|NA|TRBV7-8
TGTGCCAGCAGCTTAAATCCGGGGAGGGAAGCTTTCTTT
CASSLNPGREAFF
>NA|TRBJ2-7|NA|TRBV5-1
TGCGCCAGCAGCTTGGGACAGGCTAATGTCGAGCAGTACTTC
CASSLGQANVEQYF
>NA|TRBJ2-6|NA|TRBV5-1
TGCGCCAGCAGCCCTACAGGGAATGGGGCCAACGTCCTGACTTTC
CASSPTGNGANVLTF
>NA|TRBJ2-7|few|TRBV21-1
TGTGCCAGCAACCCTTCTAAATACGAGCAGTACTTC
CASNPSKYEQYF
>TRBD2|TRBJ2-3|NA|TRBV7-2
TGTGCCAGCAGCTGGGGACTAGCGGGAGGGAGGCCAGATACGCAGTATTTT
CASSWGLAGGRPDTQYF
>TRBD1|TRBJ1-2|NA|TRBV11-2
TGTGCCAGCAGCTTAAGGGGGGACAGGGGGGATGGCTACACCTTC
CASSLRGDRGDGYTF
>TRBD2|TRBJ2-7|once|TRBV19
TGTGCCAGTAGTATCCGGCTAGCGGGATCCTACGAGCAGTACTTC
CASSIRLAGSYEQYF
>TRBD2|TRBJ2-2|NA|TRBV18
TGTGCCAGCTCACCACCGCGCGGGGGAAACACCGGGGAGCTGTTTTTT
CASSPPRGGNTGELFF
>NA|TRBJ2-2|NA|TRBV7-9
TGTGCCAGCAGCTCCCTTCCGACTTCGACCGGGGAGCTGTTTTTT
CASSSLPTSTGELFF
>TRBD1|TRBJ2-1|NA|TRBV19
TGTGCCAGTAGTATAGTCGGGGACAGAGTCAATGAGCAGTTCTTC
CASSIVGDRVNEQFF
>NA|TRBJ2-1|few|TRBV2
TGTGCCAGCAGGAGTAGACTGTACAATGAGCAGTTCTTC
CASRSRLYNEQFF
>NA|TRBJ1-1|NA|TRBV7-9
TGTGCCAGCAGTAAGGGGGCTGAAGCTTTCTTT
CASSKGAEAFF
>NA|TRBJ2-2|NA|TRBV7-8
TGTGCCAGCAGACAGCGCTGGGAGAGCGCCGGGGAGCTGTTTTTT
CASRQRWESAGELFF
>TRBD2|TRBJ2-4|once|TRBV4-3
TGCGCCAGCAGCCAAGATGTTGGGGGAGGGAGGGCCAAAAACATTCAGTACTTC
CASSQDVGGGRAKNIQYF
>NA|TRBJ1-3|NA|TRBV6-1
TGTGCCAGCAGTGATGACAGCTACTCTGGAAACACCATATATTTT
CASSDDSYSGNTIYF
>NA|TRBJ2-5|NA|TRBV5-1
TGCGCCAGCAGCTTGGCAGTCCGGGAAGAGACCCAGTACTTC
CASSLAVREETQYF
>TRBD1|TRBJ1-5|NA|TRBV30
TGTGCCGCGGTAGGTTCCGGGACAGGGGGCCAGCCCCAGCATTTT
CAAVGSGTGGQPQHF
>NA|TRBJ2-5|NA|TRBV6-1
TGTGCCAGCAGGAACACAGGGAAAGAGACCCAGTACTTC
CASRNTGKETQYF
>TRBD2|TRBJ2-7|NA|TRBV5-6
TGTGCCAGCAGCTTTAGCGGGAGTTCCTACGAGCAGTACTTC
CASSFSGSSYEQYF
>NA|TRBJ1-5|once|TRBV6-1
TGTGCCAGCAGTGAAGTATCAGGTATACCCAGGCCCCAGCATTTT
CASSEVSGIPRPQHF
>TRBD2|TRBJ2-1|NA|TRBV10-3
TGTGCCATCAGTGAGCTCTTAGCCGGGACTAGCGCTAACAATGAGCAGTTCTTC
CAISELLAGTSANNEQFF
>NA|TRBJ2-2|NA|TRBV7-2
TGTGCCAGCAGCTTAGGAAGGGGGAGGGACACCGGGGAGCTGTTTTTT
CASSLGRGRDTGELFF
>NA|TRBJ2-1|NA|TRBV7-2
TGTGCCAGCAGCGCCGGTTTCTCTAGCTCCTACAATGAGCAGTTCTTC
CASSAGFSSSYNEQFF
>TRBD1|TRBJ2-1|once|TRBV11-3
TGTGCCAGCAGCTTAGATGGGACAGCGAGTAATTCCTACAATGAGCAGTTCTTC
CASSLDGTASNSYNEQFF
>NA|TRBJ2-7|NA|TRBV28
TGTGCCAGCAGTTTAAGGAAGGGGGTGGCTGGCGAGCAGTACTTC
CASSLRKGVAGEQYF
>NA|TRBJ2-7|once|TRBV5-1
TGCGCCAGCAGCTTGAGTTCGGGGGGCACCTCCTACGAGCAGTACTTC
CASSLSSGGTSYEQYF
>NA|TRBJ2-6|NA|TRBV9
TGTGCCAGCAGCCAGGGGGGTAGGGCATCTGGGGCCAACGTCCTGACTTTC
CASSQGGRASGANVLTF